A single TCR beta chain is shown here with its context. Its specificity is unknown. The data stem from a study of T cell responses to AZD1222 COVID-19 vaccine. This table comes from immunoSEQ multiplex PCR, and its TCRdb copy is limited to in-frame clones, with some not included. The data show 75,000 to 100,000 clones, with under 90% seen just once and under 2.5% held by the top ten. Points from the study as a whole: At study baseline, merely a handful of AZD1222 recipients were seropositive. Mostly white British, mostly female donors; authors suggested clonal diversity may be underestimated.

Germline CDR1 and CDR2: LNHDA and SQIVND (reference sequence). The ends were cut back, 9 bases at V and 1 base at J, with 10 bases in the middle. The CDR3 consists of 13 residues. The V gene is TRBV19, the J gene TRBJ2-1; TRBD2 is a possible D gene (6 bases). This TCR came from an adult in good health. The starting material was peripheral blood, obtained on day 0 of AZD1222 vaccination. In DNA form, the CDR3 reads TGTGCCAGCAGACTAGATTCCTACAATGAGCAGTTCTTC. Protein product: CASRLDSYNEQFF.